A selection of T cell receptor beta chains follows, all from one sample in a study of T-cell memory formation after mild COVID-19. TCRdb re-analysed the 5' RACE reads in MiXCR, keeping a single row per CDR3 protein. The sample records 450,000 or so distinct CDR3 sequences, about 23% being singletons. The sample comprised PBMCs or a T cell subset sorted from them (not recorded which). These receptors all stem from an adult woman who had mild COVID-19 (a few samples of this study predate the infection). Cell type and time point are not known. Each CDR3 is given with its conserved first and last residue. The D gene is left open where the match is weak. Clone sizes are given selectively: once, few, many, or a class where the clone is expanded.

v_call	clone_size	d_call	j_call	cdr3_nt	cdr3_aa
TRBV9	-	-	TRBJ1-2	TGTGCCAGCAGCGCCGACTTTAGGGGGGGCTACACCTTC	CASSADFRGGYTF
TRBV4-2	few	-	TRBJ2-1	TGTGCCAGCAGCCTCGAACCGGGACCAACTACCCGTGGCAATGAGCAGTTCTTC	CASSLEPGPTTRGNEQFF
TRBV11-2	-	TRBD1	TRBJ1-6	TGTGCCAGCAGCTCCGGGACAGGGGGCAATTCACACCTCCACTTT	CASSSGTGGNSHLHF
TRBV9	-	TRBD2	TRBJ2-1	TGTGCCAGCAGCGCTAGCGGTAACAATGAGCAGTTCTTC	CASSASGNNEQFF
TRBV27	few	TRBD1	TRBJ1-5	TGTGCCAGCAGGAGACAGGGAAATCAGCCCCAGCATTTT	CASRRQGNQPQHF
TRBV7-2	-	-	TRBJ2-1	TGTGCCAGCAGCTCCGCTAGCCCATCGAATGAGCAGTTCTTC	CASSSASPSNEQFF
TRBV7-9	-	TRBD2	TRBJ2-1	TGTGCCAGCAGCCCACGACTAGCGGGAGTGCATAATGAGCAGTTCTTC	CASSPRLAGVHNEQFF
TRBV7-3	many	TRBD1	TRBJ2-5	TGTGCCAGCAGTCCCGGGACAGGGGAAGAGACCCAGTACTTC	CASSPGTGEETQYF
TRBV5-1	many	-	TRBJ2-2	TGCGCCAGCAGCTTGGCGACAGGAACCGGGGAGCTGTTTTTT	CASSLATGTGELFF
TRBV4-1	few	-	TRBJ1-6	TGCGCCAGCAGCCAAGGAGGGCCCAGCTCCTATAATTCACCCCTCCACTTT	CASSQGGPSSYNSPLHF